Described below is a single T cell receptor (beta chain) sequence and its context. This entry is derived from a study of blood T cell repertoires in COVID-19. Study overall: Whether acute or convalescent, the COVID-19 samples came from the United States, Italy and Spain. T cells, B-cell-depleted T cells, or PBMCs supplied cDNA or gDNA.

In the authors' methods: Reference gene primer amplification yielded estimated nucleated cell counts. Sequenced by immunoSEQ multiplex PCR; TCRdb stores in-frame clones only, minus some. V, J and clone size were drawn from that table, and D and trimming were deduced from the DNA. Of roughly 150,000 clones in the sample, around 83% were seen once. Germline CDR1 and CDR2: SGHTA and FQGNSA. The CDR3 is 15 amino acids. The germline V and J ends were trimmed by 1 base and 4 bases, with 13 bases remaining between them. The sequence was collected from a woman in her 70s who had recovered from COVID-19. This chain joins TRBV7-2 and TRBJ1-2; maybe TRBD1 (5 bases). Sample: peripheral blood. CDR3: CASSLGSGAVYGYTF. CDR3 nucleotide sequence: TGTGCCAGCAGCTTAGGCAGCGGGGCGGTCTATGGCTACACCTTC.